This T cell receptor (beta chain) is drawn from a study of CD8+ T cells in alopecia areata. Study at large: Affected scalp percentage gauged treated patients' severity.

Investigators isolated RNA and reverse transcribed it into cDNA to act as the sequencing template. TCRdb's table, derived via immunoSEQ multiplex PCR, lists solely in-frame clones and lacks some. The sample shows about 200,000 clones, about three fifths of them seen only once. Treatment in this sample: oral pan-JAK inhibitor, 5-10 mg twice daily. The sample holds a few counts of this clone. The receptor was derived from a human donor with alopecia areata. The source was CD4+ T cells sorted from blood, collected at week 4, from a patient treated with tofacitinib.

The CDR3 sequence is CASIQGQQETQYF. In nucleotides, the CDR3 is TGTGCCAGCATCCAAGGGCAGCAAGAGACCCAGTACTTC. The chain joins TRBV2 to TRBJ2-5; D not resolved. Germline V CDR1 and CDR2: SNHLY, FYNNEI. The CDR3 loop spans 13 amino acids. Deletions cut 7 bases from V and 2 bases from J, with 11 bases between. The whole variable domain, filled in from reference TRBV2 and TRBJ2-5, reads EPEVTQTPSHQVTQMGQEVILRCVPISNHLYFYWYRQILGQKVEFLVSFYNNEISEKSEIFDDQFSVERPDGSNFTLKIRSTKLEDSAMYFCASIQGQQETQYFGPGTRLLVL.